Listed below are T cell receptor beta chains from one sample, sequenced in a study of blood T cell repertoires in COVID-19. Generated by immunoSEQ multiplex PCR, the TCRdb table keeps only in-frame clones and is missing some. Of about 150,000 clones in the sample, almost 80% were seen once. The sample taken for sequencing was peripheral blood. The receptors come from a man aged 50 to 60 with active or convalescent COVID-19. Both conserved end residues are part of each CDR3. D genes are given only for firm matches. Clone size is not always given. Where it is, it says once, few, many or a class for expanded clones.

d_gene: TRBD2; v_gene: TRBV6-5; abundance: .; j_gene: TRBJ2-7; CDR3nt: TGTGCCAGCAGCGCTAGGGAGGGGTACGAGCAGTACTTC; CDR3aa: CASSAREGYEQYF
d_gene: .; v_gene: TRBV19; abundance: .; j_gene: TRBJ1-2; CDR3nt: TGTGCCAGTAGCCCTAAGAAAACAGTTAACTATGGCTACACCTTC; CDR3aa: CASSPKKTVNYGYTF
d_gene: .; v_gene: TRBV5-5; abundance: .; j_gene: TRBJ2-2; CDR3nt: TGTGCCAGCAGCTTGCCAGGGCCCGGGGAGCTGTTTTTT; CDR3aa: CASSLPGPGELFF
d_gene: .; v_gene: TRBV7-9; abundance: few; j_gene: TRBJ1-1; CDR3nt: TGTGCCAGCAGCTCCTCAGGGTGGTCGGGCACTGAAGCTTTCTTT; CDR3aa: CASSSSGWSGTEAFF
d_gene: .; v_gene: TRBV2; abundance: .; j_gene: TRBJ2-2; CDR3nt: TGTGCCAGCGGAGGAGAGAACACCGGGGAGCTGTTTTTT; CDR3aa: CASGGENTGELFF
d_gene: TRBD2; v_gene: TRBV5-4; abundance: .; j_gene: TRBJ2-1; CDR3nt: TGTGCCAGCAGCTTGGGGGCTAGCGGGAGGGCTGAGTTCTTC; CDR3aa: CASSLGASGRAEFF
d_gene: .; v_gene: TRBV28; abundance: .; j_gene: TRBJ2-7; CDR3nt: TGTGCCAGCTCAGTTTACCTCTACGAGCAGTACTTC; CDR3aa: CASSVYLYEQYF
d_gene: .; v_gene: TRBV12-3/TRBV12-4; abundance: .; j_gene: TRBJ1-1; CDR3nt: TGTGCCAGCAGTTTGGGGCCCACTGAAGCTTTCTTT; CDR3aa: CASSLGPTEAFF
d_gene: .; v_gene: TRBV9; abundance: .; j_gene: TRBJ2-1; CDR3nt: TGTGCCAGCAGCGTAGCCGGGACTCTCCGGCCTTACAATGAGCAGTTCTTC; CDR3aa: CASSVAGTLRPYNEQFF
d_gene: TRBD2; v_gene: TRBV5-4; abundance: .; j_gene: TRBJ2-7; CDR3nt: TGTGCCAGCAGTACCGAGCGGGAGGCCTCCTACGAGCAGTACTTC; CDR3aa: CASSTEREASYEQYF
d_gene: TRBD2; v_gene: TRBV9; abundance: .; j_gene: TRBJ2-1; CDR3nt: TGTGCCAGCAGCCCCACGGGGGGGGTCAATGAGCAGTTCTTC; CDR3aa: CASSPTGGVNEQFF
d_gene: .; v_gene: TRBV5-1; abundance: .; j_gene: TRBJ2-2; CDR3nt: TGCGCCAGCGCCCCGGGGTTGCTAACCGGGGAGCTGTTTTTT; CDR3aa: CASAPGLLTGELFF
d_gene: .; v_gene: TRBV19; abundance: .; j_gene: TRBJ2-1; CDR3nt: TGTGCCAGTAGTATAGGGGGCGCCTACAATGAGCAGTTCTTC; CDR3aa: CASSIGGAYNEQFF
d_gene: TRBD2; v_gene: TRBV10-3; abundance: .; j_gene: TRBJ2-5; CDR3nt: TGTGCCATCAGTGAATATTCCCGAGCGGGAGAAGGGACCCAGTACTTC; CDR3aa: CAISEYSRAGEGTQYF
d_gene: .; v_gene: TRBV5-1; abundance: .; j_gene: TRBJ1-1; CDR3nt: TGCGCCAGCAGCTCCTATACGGGGACTGAAGCTTTCTTT; CDR3aa: CASSSYTGTEAFF
d_gene: .; v_gene: TRBV24-1; abundance: .; j_gene: TRBJ2-1; CDR3nt: TGTGCCACTGGGCCGATGGACTACAATGAGCAGTTCTTC; CDR3aa: CATGPMDYNEQFF
d_gene: .; v_gene: TRBV4-2; abundance: .; j_gene: TRBJ1-4; CDR3nt: TGTGCCAGCAGCCAATTACAGGCAACTAATGAAAAACTGTTTTTT; CDR3aa: CASSQLQATNEKLFF
d_gene: .; v_gene: TRBV27; abundance: .; j_gene: TRBJ2-2; CDR3nt: TGTGCCAGCAGCCCTTCTTATTACACCGGGGAGCTGTTTTTT; CDR3aa: CASSPSYYTGELFF
d_gene: TRBD1; v_gene: TRBV19; abundance: .; j_gene: TRBJ1-5; CDR3nt: TGTGCCACTCAAACGGACAGGGCCTCAGATCAGCCCCAGCATTTT; CDR3aa: CATQTDRASDQPQHF
d_gene: .; v_gene: TRBV7-8; abundance: few; j_gene: TRBJ2-7; CDR3nt: TGTGCCAGCAGCTTACAGGGAATCTACGAGCAGTACTTC; CDR3aa: CASSLQGIYEQYF
d_gene: TRBD1; v_gene: TRBV19; abundance: .; j_gene: TRBJ2-3; CDR3nt: TGTGCCAGTAGTATAGGACAGGGGGTAGGAGATACGCAGTATTTT; CDR3aa: CASSIGQGVGDTQYF
d_gene: .; v_gene: TRBV6-5; abundance: .; j_gene: TRBJ1-5; CDR3nt: TGTGCCAGCAGCCCCGACAGAGTTCAGCCCCAGCATTTT; CDR3aa: CASSPDRVQPQHF
d_gene: .; v_gene: TRBV2; abundance: .; j_gene: TRBJ1-6; CDR3nt: TGTGCCAGCAACGGGGGAGGGAATTCACCCCTCCACTTT; CDR3aa: CASNGGGNSPLHF
d_gene: .; v_gene: TRBV7-9; abundance: .; j_gene: TRBJ1-3; CDR3nt: TGTGCCAGCAGCTTAGTTCCTCCTGGAAACACCATATATTTT; CDR3aa: CASSLVPPGNTIYF
d_gene: .; v_gene: TRBV29-1; abundance: .; j_gene: TRBJ1-1; CDR3nt: TGCAGCGTTGAGCGGTTCACTGAAGCTTTCTTT; CDR3aa: CSVERFTEAFF
d_gene: TRBD2; v_gene: TRBV9; abundance: .; j_gene: TRBJ2-1; CDR3nt: TGTGCCAGCAGTTACCGTAGCGGGAGGAACAATGAGCAGTTCTTC; CDR3aa: CASSYRSGRNNEQFF
d_gene: TRBD1; v_gene: TRBV5-1; abundance: .; j_gene: TRBJ1-3; CDR3nt: TGCGCCAGCAGCTCCGGGACAGGACCTGGAAACACCATATATTTT; CDR3aa: CASSSGTGPGNTIYF
d_gene: TRBD2; v_gene: TRBV7-2; abundance: .; j_gene: TRBJ2-3; CDR3nt: TGTGCCAGCACCCGGACTAGCGGGACCACAGATACGCAGTATTTT; CDR3aa: CASTRTSGTTDTQYF
d_gene: TRBD1; v_gene: TRBV27; abundance: .; j_gene: TRBJ2-7; CDR3nt: TGTGCCAGCAGATGGGACAGGGGGTCGTACGAGCAGTACTTC; CDR3aa: CASRWDRGSYEQYF
d_gene: TRBD1; v_gene: TRBV5-1; abundance: .; j_gene: TRBJ1-2; CDR3nt: TGCGCCAGCAGCCTAGGACAGGGGGACTATGGCTACACCTTC; CDR3aa: CASSLGQGDYGYTF
d_gene: .; v_gene: TRBV5-6; abundance: .; j_gene: TRBJ1-5; CDR3nt: TGTGCCAGCAGCTTGGGGCAGGGCCTAGGGCCCCAGCATTTT; CDR3aa: CASSLGQGLGPQHF
d_gene: .; v_gene: TRBV19; abundance: .; j_gene: TRBJ2-5; CDR3nt: TGTGCCAGTAGTATAGGGGGCAGGGAGACCCAGTACTTC; CDR3aa: CASSIGGRETQYF
d_gene: .; v_gene: TRBV7-6; abundance: once; j_gene: TRBJ1-6; CDR3nt: TGTGCCAGCAGCCCGGAGGCGGTTGGTGCACCCCTCCACTTT; CDR3aa: CASSPEAVGAPLHF
d_gene: TRBD1; v_gene: TRBV9; abundance: .; j_gene: TRBJ2-1; CDR3nt: TGTGCCAGCAGCGTAGTAGGGACAGGTATGGCCAGCGGCCACAATGAGCAGTTCTTC; CDR3aa: CASSVVGTGMASGHNEQFF
d_gene: .; v_gene: TRBV28; abundance: .; j_gene: TRBJ2-2; CDR3nt: TGTGCCAGCACCGAAAGCGGGCGGGCCGGGGAGCTGTTTTTT; CDR3aa: CASTESGRAGELFF
d_gene: TRBD1; v_gene: TRBV19; abundance: .; j_gene: TRBJ1-1; CDR3nt: TGTGCCAGTAGGACAGGGTGGACTGAAGCTTTCTTT; CDR3aa: CASRTGWTEAFF
d_gene: .; v_gene: TRBV10-3; abundance: .; j_gene: TRBJ2-1; CDR3nt: TGTGCCATCAGATCGGACAGCCAGGCCTACAATGAGCAGTTCTTC; CDR3aa: CAIRSDSQAYNEQFF
d_gene: TRBD2; v_gene: TRBV19; abundance: .; j_gene: TRBJ2-1; CDR3nt: TGTGCCAGTAGTGCCGGGACTAGCGGGACCAGGTATGAGCAGTTCTTC; CDR3aa: CASSAGTSGTRYEQFF
d_gene: TRBD1; v_gene: TRBV7-9; abundance: few; j_gene: TRBJ2-1; CDR3nt: TGTGCCAGCAGCTCTGACAGGGGTGAGCAGTTCTTC; CDR3aa: CASSSDRGEQFF
d_gene: TRBD2; v_gene: TRBV15; abundance: .; j_gene: TRBJ2-3; CDR3nt: TGTGCCACCAGCAGAGATCAGGGGACTAGTCGTGGGACCACAGATACGCAGTATTTT; CDR3aa: CATSRDQGTSRGTTDTQYF
d_gene: TRBD2; v_gene: TRBV7-8; abundance: medium-sized; j_gene: TRBJ2-7; CDR3nt: TGTGCCAGCAGCTATAGCGGGAGCTTGGGCGAGCAGTACTTC; CDR3aa: CASSYSGSLGEQYF
d_gene: TRBD2; v_gene: TRBV6-1; abundance: .; j_gene: TRBJ2-7; CDR3nt: TGTGCCAGCAGTGAAGGGACTAGCGGGCGAGTCATCAGTTACGAGCAGTACTTC; CDR3aa: CASSEGTSGRVISYEQYF
d_gene: .; v_gene: TRBV7-8; abundance: .; j_gene: TRBJ2-7; CDR3nt: TGTGCCAGCAGCCTAACAGGGTTCTACGAGCAGTACTTC; CDR3aa: CASSLTGFYEQYF
d_gene: .; v_gene: TRBV29-1; abundance: .; j_gene: TRBJ1-1; CDR3nt: TGCAGCGTCCGCCAGGCGGGGAACACTGAAGCTTTCTTT; CDR3aa: CSVRQAGNTEAFF
d_gene: TRBD1; v_gene: TRBV28; abundance: few; j_gene: TRBJ1-5; CDR3nt: TGTGCCAGCAGTTTGGGGACAGGGAGCAATCAGCCCCAGCATTTT; CDR3aa: CASSLGTGSNQPQHF
d_gene: .; v_gene: TRBV28; abundance: .; j_gene: TRBJ1-6; CDR3nt: TGTGCCAGCAGTAACCTACTTATAGGACAGCGCTCCTATAATTCACCCCTCCACTTT; CDR3aa: CASSNLLIGQRSYNSPLHF
d_gene: TRBD2; v_gene: TRBV19; abundance: .; j_gene: TRBJ2-7; CDR3nt: TGTGCCAGTAGTATCCTAGCGGGAGCGACCTACGAGCAGTACTTC; CDR3aa: CASSILAGATYEQYF
d_gene: TRBD2; v_gene: TRBV5-1; abundance: .; j_gene: TRBJ2-7; CDR3nt: TGCGCCAGCACCCCGGGACTAGAAACTTACGAGCAGTACTTC; CDR3aa: CASTPGLETYEQYF
d_gene: .; v_gene: TRBV2; abundance: .; j_gene: TRBJ1-3; CDR3nt: TGTGCCAGCAAAGAGGGTTTTGTTGGAAACACCATATATTTT; CDR3aa: CASKEGFVGNTIYF
d_gene: TRBD2; v_gene: TRBV5-1; abundance: .; j_gene: TRBJ2-1; CDR3nt: TGCGCCAGCATCCTCGGGAGGGGACCGTACAATGAGCAGTTCTTC; CDR3aa: CASILGRGPYNEQFF
d_gene: TRBD1; v_gene: TRBV27; abundance: .; j_gene: TRBJ1-6; CDR3nt: TGTGCCAGCAGTTTCAATCCGGGACAGGGGTATAATTCACCCCTCCACTTT; CDR3aa: CASSFNPGQGYNSPLHF
d_gene: .; v_gene: TRBV5-4; abundance: .; j_gene: TRBJ2-1; CDR3nt: TGTGCCAGCAGCTCCCCTCGGGGTCGGAATGAGCAGTTCTTC; CDR3aa: CASSSPRGRNEQFF
d_gene: TRBD2; v_gene: TRBV27; abundance: .; j_gene: TRBJ2-7; CDR3nt: TGTGCCAGCAGTTTGTTAGCGGGAGGGCGGGGCGAGCAGTACTTC; CDR3aa: CASSLLAGGRGEQYF
d_gene: .; v_gene: TRBV28; abundance: once; j_gene: TRBJ2-7; CDR3nt: TGTGCCAGCAGTTCGCGTGGGTGGACCGGGAACGAGCAGTACTTC; CDR3aa: CASSSRGWTGNEQYF